Listed below are T cell receptor beta chains from one sample, sequenced in a study of cytomegalovirus exposure and HLA in healthy donors. Sequencing was performed with immunoSEQ multiplex PCR; in TCRdb, only in-frame clones are kept and a portion is missing. The table includes over 120,000 clones, roughly 80% detected once. The sample consisted of PBMCs. The receptors here all came from a woman between 25 and 40 years old in good health and CMV-seronegative. CDR3s include the opening cysteine and the closing phenylalanine or tryptophan. Not all rows give a size; the values are once, few, many and, for expanded clones, a class.

V gene	clone size	CDR3 length	J gene	CDR3 protein
TRBV6-6	NA	14	TRBJ1-2	CASSGQAGNYGYTF
TRBV7-9	NA	16	TRBJ2-1	CASRQHRDRDYNEQFF
TRBV14	NA	15	TRBJ2-5	CASSLLAGGQETQYF
TRBV5-1	NA	14	TRBJ1-5	CASSLQGGNQPQHF
TRBV29-1	NA	13	TRBJ2-7	CSVVTSGSYEQYF
TRBV4-1	NA	16	TRBJ1-4	CASSQDRRGLGEKLFF
TRBV6-1	few	18	TRBJ1-4	CASSERPVGEGTNEKLFF
TRBV2	once	16	TRBJ2-5	CASSPRTSGGGETQYF
TRBV10-3	NA	16	TRBJ1-2	CAISESFPEARNGYTF
TRBV7-9	NA	15	TRBJ1-2	CASSPSRTENYGYTF
TRBV6-1	few	14	TRBJ1-2	CASSGFGGDYGYTF
TRBV19	NA	14	TRBJ2-7	CASSASGGTGEQYF
TRBV7-9	NA	14	TRBJ1-2	CASSPGLPGYGYTF
TRBV5-1	NA	13	TRBJ1-2	CASSLVGQRPSTF
TRBV5-6	NA	13	TRBJ1-2	CASSLEANYGYTF
TRBV6-5	NA	13	TRBJ1-2	CASSYTINYGYTF
TRBV6-1	NA	15	TRBJ2-7	CASSEGTGLPYEQYF
TRBV7-3	NA	17	TRBJ2-2	CASSPKGGGDYTGELFF
TRBV11-2	NA	14	TRBJ1-4	CASSLDQWAEKLFF
TRBV5-1	NA	14	TRBJ1-1	CASSAGQMNTEAFF
TRBV25-1	NA	17	TRBJ2-5	CASSEMAGGPSWETQYF
TRBV4-1	NA	13	TRBJ2-5	CASRDFNQETQYF
TRBV19	NA	14	TRBJ2-3	CASSIPGSTDTQYF
TRBV30	NA	13	TRBJ2-7	CASARDRPYEQYF
TRBV2	NA	13	TRBJ1-3	CAGEQGFGNTIYF
TRBV7-2	once	17	TRBJ2-3	CASSRLAGGGSTDTQYF
TRBV2	NA	16	TRBJ2-1	CASSDWPGGEFDEQFF
TRBV5-1	NA	16	TRBJ2-1	CASSSRTSGNYNEQFF
TRBV10-2	NA	16	TRBJ2-7	CASSALGTSGHYEQYF